The 9 T cell receptor beta chains below were found in one sample sequenced in a study of blood T cells in healthy people across ages. Then a second PCR, running roughly 6 to 12 cycles, was carried out with a sample-barcoded 5' primer and a J-beta primer mix. Via MiXCR, TCRdb re-called the 5' RACE reads, giving one row per CDR3 protein. The sample holds approximately 810,000 distinct CDR3 sequences, under 30% seen once. Sequencing was done on a sample of blood. These receptors originate from a woman of 80 years or more in good health.

This clonotype has a single count. Being one base from a much bigger clone, this may be a read error. CDR3: CASNLRGHVDGRGNEQFF. The CDR3 bases are TGTGCCAGCAACTTACGGGGCCATGTCGACGGTCGGGGCAATGAGCAGTTCTTC. This chain uses TRBV7-8 with TRBJ2-1; the D call may be TRBD1 or TRBD2 (5 bases each). The CDR3 runs 18 residues. Per the germline V gene, CDR1 is SGHVS and CDR2 is FQNEAQ.

The V gene is TRBV7-2, the J gene TRBJ2-2; D call uncertain. Germline V gene lookup returns CDR1 SGHTA and CDR2 FQGNSA. Deletions cut 5 bases from V and 5 bases from J, with 18 bases between. This CDR3 spans 16 amino acids. The CDR3 bases are TGTGCCAGCAGCCTACTTTTAGGGATGGGAACCGGGGAGCTGTTTTTT. Its translation: CASSLLLGMGTGELFF. Using reference TRBV7-2 and TRBJ2-2 for the parts outside the CDR3, the full variable domain is GAGVSQSPSNKVTEKGKDVELRCDPISGHTALYWYRQSLGQGLEFLIYFQGNSAPDKSGLPSDRFSAERTGGSVSTLTIQRTQQEDSAVYLCASSLLLGMGTGELFFGEGSRLTVL.

This clonotype was counted many times. The J gene is TRBJ1-5, the V gene TRBV20-1; D is unclear. The CDR3 spans 13 residues. The germline CDR1 and CDR2 sequences are DFQATT and SNEGSKA (reference sequence). V lost 6 bases and J lost 3, with 12 bases in between. The CDR3 protein is CSAIDDYNQPQHF. The CDR3 DNA is TGCAGTGCCATCGACGACTACAATCAGCCCCAGCATTTT.

This clonotype has at least ten counts. A much larger clone lies a single base off, so this may be a read error. V gene TRBV20-1 combines with J gene TRBJ2-1, with D maybe TRBD2 (7 bases). The V gene lost 1 base and the J gene lost 5 bases, with 12 bases spanning the gap. The CDR3 contains 14 residues. Germline CDR1 and CDR2: DFQATT and SNEGSKA (reference sequence). The chain's CDR3 is CSARGAGANNEQFF. Here the CDR3 DNA reads TGCAGTGCTAGAGGCGCGGGGGCCAACAATGAGCAGTTCTTC.

Note on this clonotype: This could be a read error, since a much larger clone is one nucleotide away. The chain uses TRBV5-1 and TRBJ2-7; perhaps TRBD2 as D (6 bases). The V end lost 4 bases, the J end lost 7 bases, and 18 bases lay between the germline ends. Looked up from germline, CDR1 is SGHRS and CDR2 is YFSETQ. The CDR3 has 14 amino acids. As DNA, the CDR3 is TGCGCCAGCAGCATGGGACTTCTAAACAATGAGCAGTACTTC. As protein: CASSMGLLNNEQYF.

In regard to this clonotype: Because it lacks the conserved phenylalanine or tryptophan at the end, this CDR3 is likely a read error. The V gene is TRBV12-3 or TRBV12-4, the J gene TRBJ2-3, with D hard to call. Trimming shortened V by 6 bases and J by 4 bases, and 17 bases separated the two germline ends. CDR3 length: 15 amino acids. Here the CDR3 DNA reads TGTGCCAGCAGGTTCGGCAGCCCGAGCGCAGATACGCAGTATTCT. Translating gives CASRFGSPSADTQYS.

The V gene is TRBV3-1, the J gene TRBJ2-4; tentative D call: TRBD2 (6 bases). The CDR3 consists of 19 residues. Per the germline V gene, CDR1 is LGHDT and CDR2 is YNNKEL (reference sequence). V lost 0 bases and J lost 4, with 22 bases in between. The CDR3 nucleotides are TGTGCCAGCAGCCAAGAGGAACCGACTAGGCAGGGCGGAAAAAACATTCAGTACTTC. It codes for CASSQEEPTRQGGKNIQYF. Combining the CDR3 with reference TRBV3-1 and TRBJ2-4 gives the whole variable domain DTAVSQTPKYLVTQMGNDKSIKCEQNLGHDTMYWYKQDSKKFLKIMFSYNNKELIINETVPNRFSPKSPDKAHLNLHINSLELGDSAVYFCASSQEEPTRQGGKNIQYFGAGTRLSVL.

This clonotype has ten or more counts. V gene TRBV7-9 combines with J gene TRBJ1-2; maybe TRBD1 (6 bases). Trimming removed 5 bases at V and 4 bases at J, with 23 bases between. This CDR3 comprises 17 residues. Per the germline V gene, CDR1 is SEHNR and CDR2 is FQNEAQ (reference sequence). CDR3 loop: CASSVTGTGGGGYGYTF. The CDR3 region has the DNA TGTGCCAGCAGCGTCACGGGTACCGGGGGGGGCGGCTATGGCTACACCTTC. Looking up the rest from reference TRBV7-9 and TRBJ1-2 gives the full variable domain: DTGVSQNPRHKITKRGQNVTFRCDPISEHNRLYWYRQTLGQGPEFLTYFQNEAQLEKSRLLSDRFSAERPKGSFSTLEIQRTEQGDSAMYLCASSVTGTGGGGYGYTFGSGTRLTVV.

This chain joins TRBV7-2 and TRBJ2-5; D might be TRBD1 or TRBD2, each matching 5 bases. Germline-derived CDR1 and CDR2 are SGHTA and FQGNSA. The CDR3 runs to 15 residues. V was trimmed by 4 bases and J by 7 bases, leaving 19 bases between them. The CDR3 protein is CASSSPFDSRGTQYF. The CDR3 DNA reads TGTGCCAGCAGCTCCCCTTTCGACAGCCGGGGGACCCAGTACTTC.